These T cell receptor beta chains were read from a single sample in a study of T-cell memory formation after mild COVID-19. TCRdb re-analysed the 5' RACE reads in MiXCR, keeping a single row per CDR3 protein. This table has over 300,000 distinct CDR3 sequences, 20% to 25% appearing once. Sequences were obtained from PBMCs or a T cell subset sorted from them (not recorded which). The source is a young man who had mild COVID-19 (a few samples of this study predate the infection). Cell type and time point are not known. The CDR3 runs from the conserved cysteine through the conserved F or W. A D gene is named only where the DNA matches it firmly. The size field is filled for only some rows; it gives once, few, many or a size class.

CATSEGGSTDTQYF,.,14,TRBV24-1,few
CASSLEALGFQETQYF,.,16,TRBV12-3/TRBV12-4,.
CASSPRIRNEQFF,.,13,TRBV7-2,many
CASSTRGQQPQHF,.,13,TRBV7-2,.
CASSEVRLGHTGELFF,.,16,TRBV2,.
CASSLRGGQAFF,.,12,TRBV27,.
CASSGRTALSGANVLTF,.,17,TRBV7-8,few
CASSSSSGGADTQYF,TRBD2,15,TRBV12-3/TRBV12-4,.
CSAYQTYSNQPQHF,.,14,TRBV20-1,.
CATSSRTPTAFF,.,12,TRBV15,few
CASSTPGTSGGAADTQYF,TRBD2,18,TRBV2,.
CASSLDKNYGYTF,.,13,TRBV7-2,few
CASSLEDKTNTEAFF,.,15,TRBV4-1,.
CASSQGVTGVNGYTF,TRBD1,15,TRBV4-3,.